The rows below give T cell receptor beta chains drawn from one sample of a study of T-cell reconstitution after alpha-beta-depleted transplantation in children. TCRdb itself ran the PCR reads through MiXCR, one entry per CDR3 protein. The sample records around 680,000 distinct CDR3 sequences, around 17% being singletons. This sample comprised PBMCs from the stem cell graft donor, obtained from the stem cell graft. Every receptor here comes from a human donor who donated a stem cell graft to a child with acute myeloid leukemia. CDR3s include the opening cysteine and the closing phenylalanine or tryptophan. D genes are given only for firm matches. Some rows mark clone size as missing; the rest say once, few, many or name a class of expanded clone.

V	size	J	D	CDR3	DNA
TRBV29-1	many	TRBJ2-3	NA	CSVEGASSTDTQYF	TGCAGCGTTGAAGGAGCCTCTAGCACAGATACGCAGTATTTT
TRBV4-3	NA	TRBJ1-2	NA	CASSQDATGSYGYTF	TGCGCCAGCAGCCAAGATGCGACGGGGTCATATGGCTACACCTTC
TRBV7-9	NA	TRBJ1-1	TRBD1	CASSLTTGTGSNEAFF	TGTGCCAGCAGCTTGACTACAGGGACAGGGTCTAATGAAGCTTTCTTT
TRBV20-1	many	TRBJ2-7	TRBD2	CSATSGGAYEQYF	TGCAGTGCAACTAGCGGGGGGGCCTACGAGCAGTACTTC
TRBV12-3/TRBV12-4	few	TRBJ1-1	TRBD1	CASSLSFGTGTPEAFF	TGTGCCAGCAGTTTAAGTTTCGGGACAGGGACCCCTGAAGCTTTCTTT
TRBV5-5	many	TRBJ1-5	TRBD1	CASSITGTGDQPQHF	TGTGCCAGCAGTATTACGGGGACAGGGGATCAGCCCCAGCATTTT
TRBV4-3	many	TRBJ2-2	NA	CASSQDRGQTGELFF	TGCGCCAGCAGCCAAGATAGAGGACAAACCGGGGAGCTGTTTTTT
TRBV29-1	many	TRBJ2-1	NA	CSVLLRYNEQFF	TGCAGCGTCCTACTCAGGTACAATGAGCAGTTCTTC
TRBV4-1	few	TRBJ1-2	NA	CASSQDLANYGYTF	TGCGCCAGCAGCCAAGATCTAGCTAACTATGGCTACACCTTC
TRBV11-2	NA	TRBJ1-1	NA	CASSSLREAFF	TGTGCCAGCAGCTCCTTAAGGGAAGCTTTCTTT
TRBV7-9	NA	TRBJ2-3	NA	CASSPYFGDTQYF	TGTGCCAGCAGCCCATACTTCGGAGATACGCAGTATTTT
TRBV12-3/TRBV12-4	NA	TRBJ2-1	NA	CASSRGSGSYNEQFF	TGTGCCAGCAGTCGGGGGAGTGGCTCCTACAATGAGCAGTTCTTC
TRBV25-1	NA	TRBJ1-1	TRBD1	CASSEFRGDTEAFF	TGTGCCAGCAGTGAGTTCAGGGGGGACACTGAAGCTTTCTTT
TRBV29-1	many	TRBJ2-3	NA	CSFPGVGTDTQYF	TGCAGCTTCCCTGGTGTGGGCACAGATACGCAGTATTTT
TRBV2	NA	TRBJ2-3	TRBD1	CASRAGQGDTDTQYF	TGTGCCAGCAGGGCTGGACAGGGGGACACAGATACGCAGTATTTT
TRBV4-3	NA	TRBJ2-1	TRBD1	CASSQGDSLSNEQFF	TGCGCCAGCAGCCAAGGGGACAGTTTAAGCAATGAGCAGTTCTTC
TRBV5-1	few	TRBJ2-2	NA	CASSLGGVDTGELFF	TGCGCCAGCAGCTTGGGAGGGGTTGACACCGGGGAGCTGTTTTTT
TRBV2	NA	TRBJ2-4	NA	CASKQGGIQYF	TGTGCCAGCAAGCAGGGAGGCATTCAGTACTTC
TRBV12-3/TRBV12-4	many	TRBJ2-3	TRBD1	CASSPRTGGTQYF	TGTGCCAGCAGTCCACGGACAGGGGGGACGCAGTATTTT
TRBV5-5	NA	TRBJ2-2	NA	CASSPDSWITGELFF	TGTGCCAGCAGCCCGGACAGTTGGATCACCGGGGAGCTGTTTTTT
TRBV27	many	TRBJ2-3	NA	CASSLEDSDTDTQYF	TGTGCCAGCAGTTTAGAGGACAGTGATACAGATACGCAGTATTTT
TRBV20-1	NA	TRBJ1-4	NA	CSARPAGTTNEKLFF	TGCAGTGCCAGACCCGCCGGAACAACTAATGAAAAACTGTTTTTT
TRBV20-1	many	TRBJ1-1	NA	CSAPTHPMNTEAFF	TGCAGTGCTCCGACCCACCCAATGAACACTGAAGCTTTCTTT
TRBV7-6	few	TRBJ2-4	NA	CASSPLGGSKNIQYF	TGTGCCAGCAGCCCTCTAGGGGGATCCAAAAACATTCAGTACTTC
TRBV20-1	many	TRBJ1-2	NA	CSGAGLGLNYGYTF	TGCAGTGGGGCCGGGTTGGGGCTTAACTATGGCTACACCTTC
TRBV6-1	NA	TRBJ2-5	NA	CASSPSQGQNQETQYF	TGTGCCAGCAGCCCCTCCCAGGGGCAGAACCAAGAGACCCAGTACTTC
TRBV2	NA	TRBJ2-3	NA	CASSEAVGEGTTDTQYF	TGTGCCAGCAGTGAAGCGGTGGGGGAAGGGACCACAGATACGCAGTATTTT
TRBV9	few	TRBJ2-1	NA	CASSVTLRGPDNEQFF	TGTGCCAGCAGCGTCACATTGCGGGGGCCCGACAATGAGCAGTTCTTC
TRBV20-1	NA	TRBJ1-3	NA	CSARRRETAGNTIYF	TGCAGTGCTAGACGCCGCGAGACGGCGGGAAACACCATATATTTT
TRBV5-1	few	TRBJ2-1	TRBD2	CASSLAITTGTSGIDEQFF	TGCGCCAGCAGCTTGGCAATAACTACCGGGACTAGCGGCATCGATGAGCAGTTCTTC
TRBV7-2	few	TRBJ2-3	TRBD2	CASSLRTSGGPTDTQYF	TGTGCCAGCAGCCTACGGACTAGCGGGGGCCCCACAGATACGCAGTATTTT
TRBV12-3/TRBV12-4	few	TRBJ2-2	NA	CASSSLPPGLENTGELFF	TGTGCCAGCAGTTCCCTCCCCCCGGGACTGGAGAACACCGGGGAGCTGTTTTTT
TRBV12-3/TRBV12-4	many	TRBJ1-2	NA	CASSFLRASNYGYTF	TGTGCCAGCAGTTTCCTGAGGGCCTCAAACTATGGCTACACCTTC
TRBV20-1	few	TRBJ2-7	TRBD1	CSAQNRGDYEQYF	TGCAGTGCCCAAAACAGGGGTGACTACGAGCAGTACTTC
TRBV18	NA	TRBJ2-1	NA	CASSARDGSYNEQFF	TGTGCCAGCTCAGCCCGGGACGGCTCCTACAATGAGCAGTTCTTC
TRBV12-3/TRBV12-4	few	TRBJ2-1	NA	CASSPPRVHNEQFF	TGTGCCAGCAGCCCCCCCAGGGTTCACAATGAGCAGTTCTTC
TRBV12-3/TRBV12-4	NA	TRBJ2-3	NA	CASSSSTLQDTQYF	TGTGCCAGCAGTTCTTCAACCCTACAAGATACGCAGTATTTT